The T cell receptor beta chain described here comes from a study of cytomegalovirus exposure and HLA in healthy donors. Germline V gene data show CDR1 as SGHTA and CDR2 as FQGTGA. V lost 5 bases to trimming and J lost 9 bases; unmatched junction nucleotides: 13. The CDR3 consists of 15 residues. Of note for this clone: Its antigen is undetermined.

Points from the study as a whole: A further, later analysis showed that HLA-associated TCR beta chains (compared with equally common others) were more clonally expanded. Analyses of presence and absence presupposed an approximately uniform sequencing depth across donors.

The PCR employed 60 Vbeta primers together with 13 Jbeta primers. Per the study methods: Later analysis identified tens of millions of unique TCR beta chains, approximately 10 million shared. The table came from immunoSEQ multiplex PCR; TCRdb's copy has only in-frame clones and leaves some out. Clone size and V and J calls were adopted from that table, with D and trimming inferred from the DNA. The repertoire holds around 120,000 clones, with 65% to 80% as singletons. The chain joins TRBV7-3 to TRBJ2-1; 7 bases fit TRBD1. Material for sequencing was PBMCs. The sequence was obtained from a man aged 25 to 40 in good health and CMV-seronegative. Here the CDR3 reads CASSQSFIYRGEQFF. The CDR3 DNA sequence: TGTGCCAGCAGCCAGTCGTTTATCTACAGGGGTGAGCAGTTCTTC.